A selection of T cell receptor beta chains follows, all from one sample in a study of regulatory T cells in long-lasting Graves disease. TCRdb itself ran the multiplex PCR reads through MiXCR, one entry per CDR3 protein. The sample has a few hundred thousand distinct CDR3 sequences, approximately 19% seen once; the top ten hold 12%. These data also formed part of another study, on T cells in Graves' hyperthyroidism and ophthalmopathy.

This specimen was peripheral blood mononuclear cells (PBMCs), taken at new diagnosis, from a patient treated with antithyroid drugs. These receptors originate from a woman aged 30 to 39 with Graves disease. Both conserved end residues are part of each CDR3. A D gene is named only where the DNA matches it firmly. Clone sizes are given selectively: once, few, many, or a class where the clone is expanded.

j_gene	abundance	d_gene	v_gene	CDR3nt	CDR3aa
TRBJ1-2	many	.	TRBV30	TGTGCCTGGAGTCCATCAACCCCAGGGTGGTCGAACTATGGCTACACCTTC	CAWSPSTPGWSNYGYTF
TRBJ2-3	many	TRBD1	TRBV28	TGTGCCAGCAGTCCGGGACAGGGGGCCCTATTCACAGATACGCAGTATTTT	CASSPGQGALFTDTQYF
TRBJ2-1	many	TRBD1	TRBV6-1	TGTGCCAGCAGCGACAGGGAAGCGTTCTTC	CASSDREAFF
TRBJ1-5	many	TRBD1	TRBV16	TGTGCCAGCAGCCAACAATATTACAGGGGGTATAGCAATCAGCCCCAGCATTTT	CASSQQYYRGYSNQPQHF
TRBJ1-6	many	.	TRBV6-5	TGTGCCAGCAGTTACGACAGAGCTAATTCACCCCTCCACTTT	CASSYDRANSPLHF
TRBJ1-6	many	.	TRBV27	TGTGCCAGCAGCTTAACGGCGAATTCACCCCTCCACTTT	CASSLTANSPLHF
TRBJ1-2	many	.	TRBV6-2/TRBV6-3	TGTGCCAGCAGGCGGGACAAGAACTATGGCTACACCTTC	CASRRDKNYGYTF
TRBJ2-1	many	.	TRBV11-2	TGTGCCAGCAGGAGCGGAGTTGAGCAGTTCTTC	CASRSGVEQFF
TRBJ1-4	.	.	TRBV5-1	TGCGCCAGCAGTTGGCGGAATAATGAAAAACTGTTTTTT	CASSWRNNEKLFF
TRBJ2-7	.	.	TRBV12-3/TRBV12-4	TGTGCCAGCAGTTTTCAGGAGGTCCACGAGCAGTACTTC	CASSFQEVHEQYF
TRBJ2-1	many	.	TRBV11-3	TGTGCCAGCAGCTTCTTGACAGCGGGCAATGAGCAGTTCTTC	CASSFLTAGNEQFF
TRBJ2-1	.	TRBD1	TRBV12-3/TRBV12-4	TGTGCCAGCAGCCTTCCCGACCTCAGGGGGTACAATGAGCAGTTCTTC	CASSLPDLRGYNEQFF
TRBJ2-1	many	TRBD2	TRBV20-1	TGCAGCCTCGGCGGGCTAGCGGGGAAGCAGTTCTTC	CSLGGLAGKQFF
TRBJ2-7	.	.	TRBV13	TGTGCCAGCGGCATAGACAGGTACGAGCAGTACTTC	CASGIDRYEQYF
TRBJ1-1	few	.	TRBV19	TGTGCCAGTAGCCCCCGTGGTGGGAACGCTGAAGCTTTCTTT	CASSPRGGNAEAFF
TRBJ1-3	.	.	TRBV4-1	TGCGCCAGCAGCCAAGACAGTGGATCTGGAAACACCATATATTTT	CASSQDSGSGNTIYF
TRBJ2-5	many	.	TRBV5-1	TGCGCCAGCAGCTTGTTCATCGCGGGAGAGACCCAGTACTTC	CASSLFIAGETQYF
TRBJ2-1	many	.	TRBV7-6	TGTGCCAGCGCCCGATCCAGCCAGAATGAGCAGTTCTTC	CASARSSQNEQFF
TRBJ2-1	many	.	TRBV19	TGTGCCAGTAGTCCTAGGGGCCGGAATGAGCAGTTCTTC	CASSPRGRNEQFF
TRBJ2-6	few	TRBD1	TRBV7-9	TGTGCCAGCAGCCCGACAATACAGGGGGTTTTACTGACTTTC	CASSPTIQGVLLTF
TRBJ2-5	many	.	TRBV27	TGTGCCAGCAGGTCCCACCGGGGGGAGACCCAGTACTTC	CASRSHRGETQYF
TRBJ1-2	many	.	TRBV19	TGTGCCAGTAGTATCGCACAGATTAACTATGGCTACACCTTC	CASSIAQINYGYTF
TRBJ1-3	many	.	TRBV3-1	TGTGCCAGCAGCCCCCGACAGAGCGGGGGGGGCACCATATATTTT	CASSPRQSGGGTIYF
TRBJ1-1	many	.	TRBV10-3	TGTGCCATCAGTGAGTCGTGGTCCGAAGCTTTCTTT	CAISESWSEAFF
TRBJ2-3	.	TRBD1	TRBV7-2	TGTGCCAGCATCGGGACAGGGTACACAGATACGCAGTATTTT	CASIGTGYTDTQYF
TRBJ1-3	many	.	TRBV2	TGTGCCAGCAACAGCCTTGGAAACACCATATATTTT	CASNSLGNTIYF
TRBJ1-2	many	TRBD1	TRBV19	TGTGCCAGTAAAAGGGGACAGGCAAGTGGCTACACCTTC	CASKRGQASGYTF
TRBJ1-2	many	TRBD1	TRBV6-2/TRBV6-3	TGTGCCAGCAGTGCCTCCCACAGGGGTAACTATGGCTACACCTTC	CASSASHRGNYGYTF
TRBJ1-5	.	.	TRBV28	TGTGCCAGCAGTTATAGGGGACTGACGACTTATCAGCCCCAGCATTTT	CASSYRGLTTYQPQHF
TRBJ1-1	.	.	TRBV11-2	TGTGCCAGCAGCTTTAGTGAGGGTTCCTTGCACACTGAAGCTTCCTTT	CASSFSEGSLHTEASF
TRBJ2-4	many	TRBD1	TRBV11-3	TGTGCCAGCAGCCCCAGGACAGGGAGGAACATTCAGTACTTC	CASSPRTGRNIQYF
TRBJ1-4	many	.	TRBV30	TGTGCCTGGGGGAAACAGGGCGACGAAAAACTGTTTTTT	CAWGKQGDEKLFF
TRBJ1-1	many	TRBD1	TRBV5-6	TGTGCCAGCAGCCCCCGGACAGGGAGAGGGGTGGCTGAAGCTTTCTTT	CASSPRTGRGVAEAFF
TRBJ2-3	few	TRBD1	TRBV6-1	TGTGCCAGCAGCCGGACAGGTTCTAGCACAGATACGCAGTATTTT	CASSRTGSSTDTQYF
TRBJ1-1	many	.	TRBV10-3	TGTGCCATCAGTGTGTCAGGGAACGCGGACACTGAAGCTTTCTTT	CAISVSGNADTEAFF